This T cell receptor beta chain is from a study of OX40 agonist ivuxolimab in advanced cancers. About the study: Patients received the agonistic anti-OX40 (CD134) antibody ivuxolimab. Males comprised roughly four fifths of the group, whose mean age was approximately 60 years (range about 20 to 79).

The assay was immunoSEQ multiplex PCR, and TCRdb's table has in-frame clones only and misses some. The data contain some 16,000 clones, about 75% of them singletons. Losses at the gene ends were 5 bases for V and 8 bases for J; bases not matched to a gene: 14. This CDR3 spans 17 amino acids. Germline V gives CDR1 MNHEY, CDR2 SMNVEV (reference sequence). The clonotype comes from an adult with an advanced solid tumor such as melanoma, head and neck, liver or kidney cancer. The specimen was CD4+ or CD8+ T cells sorted from blood, collected in a trial of the OX40 agonist ivuxolimab. The gene calls are TRBV27 and TRBJ2-1; 11 bases match TRBD2. CDR3 protein: CASSTRDSPGLADEQFF. The CDR3 region has the DNA TGTGCCAGCAGTACCCGGGACAGTCCGGGACTAGCGGATGAGCAGTTCTTC.